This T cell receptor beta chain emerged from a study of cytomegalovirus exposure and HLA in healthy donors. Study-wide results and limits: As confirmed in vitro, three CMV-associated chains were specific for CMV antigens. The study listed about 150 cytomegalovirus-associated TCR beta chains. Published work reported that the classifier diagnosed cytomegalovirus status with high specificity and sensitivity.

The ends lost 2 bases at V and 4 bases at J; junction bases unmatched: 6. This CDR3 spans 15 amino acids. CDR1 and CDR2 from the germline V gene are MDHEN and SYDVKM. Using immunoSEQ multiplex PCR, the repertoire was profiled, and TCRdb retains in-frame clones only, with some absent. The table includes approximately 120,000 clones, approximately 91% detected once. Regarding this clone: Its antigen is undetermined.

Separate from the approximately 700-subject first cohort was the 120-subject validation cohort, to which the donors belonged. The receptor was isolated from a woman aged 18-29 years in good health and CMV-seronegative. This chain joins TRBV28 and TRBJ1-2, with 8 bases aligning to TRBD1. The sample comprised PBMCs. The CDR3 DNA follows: TGTGCCAGCAGTTTAGCGGCAGGGGGCCGCTATGGCTACACCTTC. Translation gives CASSLAAGGRYGYTF.